The 8 T cell receptor beta chains listed next were all sequenced from one sample in a study of regulatory T cells in long-lasting Graves disease. Combining iRepertoire HTBI primers with Arm-PCR of CDR3 regions, the authors built TCR beta libraries. One entry per CDR3 protein, called by TCRdb with MiXCR from the multiplex PCR reads. The sample contains around 400,000 distinct CDR3 sequences, 15% to 18% of which appear only once. Time point specified: newly diagnosed GD, antithyroid drugs for less than 3 months. RNA extracted from PBMCs served as the sequencing template. Sequenced material: peripheral blood mononuclear cells (PBMCs), taken at new diagnosis, from a patient treated with antithyroid drugs. These receptor sequences come from a female donor with Graves disease.

The table lists this clonotype with many counts. The chain employs TRBV4-1 and TRBJ1-1; D gene uncertain. CDR3 size: 15 residues. Between the trimmed V and J ends, which lost 0 bases and 1 base, there was a span of 9 bases. Germline-derived CDR1 and CDR2 are MGHRA and YSYEKL. CDR3 residues: CASSQDSLGNTEAFF. CDR3 in DNA: TGCGCCAGCAGCCAAGACTCTTTGGGGAACACTGAAGCTTTCTTT.

The genes are TRBV20-1 and TRBJ2-7, with 9 bases that match TRBD1. The CDR3 loop spans 15 amino acids. CDR1 DFQATT and CDR2 SNEGSKA come from the germline V gene (reference sequence). V shed 0 bases and J 5 bases; nucleotides not matched to a gene: 8. This CDR3 is CSARDGRTGDHEQYF. In DNA form, the CDR3 reads TGCAGTGCTAGAGACGGCAGGACAGGGGACCACGAGCAGTACTTC.

This clonotype was counted many times. The chain recombines TRBV7-3 with TRBJ1-1, with TRBD1 as a possible D gene (5 bases). Germline V gives CDR1 SGHTA, CDR2 FQGTGA. Trimming pared 2 bases from V and 4 bases from J, leaving 11 bases between. This CDR3 spans 14 amino acids. DNA for the CDR3: TGTGCCAGCAGCTTATATGCAGGGACCACTGAAGCTTTCTTT. It yields the protein CASSLYAGTTEAFF.

This clonotype was detected many times. This sequence joins TRBV13 and TRBJ1-2, with 9 nucleotides matching TRBD1. This CDR3 is 16 amino acids long. Germline V gives CDR1 PRHDT, CDR2 FYEKMQ (reference sequence). The J segment lost 5 bases and the V segment lost 5 bases, leaving 12 bases of the junction unmatched. The DNA for the CDR3 is TGTGCCAGCAGCATAAAACCGGGACAGGGATTTTATGGCTACACCTTC. It encodes CASSIKPGQGFYGYTF.

Notes on this clonotype: A much larger clonotype is one base distant, so this may be a read error. The chain links TRBV12-3 or TRBV12-4 to TRBJ2-1; D perhaps matches TRBD1 (5 bases). This CDR3 has 13 residues. The CDR3 DNA is TGTGTCAGCAGTTTAGGGGCAGCCGGTGAGCAGTTCTTC. It translates to CVSSLGAAGEQFF.

In this sample, this clonotype turned up a few times. This chain joins TRBV10-2 and TRBJ1-2, with 7 bases identical to TRBD1. This CDR3 has 15 amino acids. Germline assignment: CDR1 WSHSY and CDR2 SAAADI. V trimming: 7 bases; J trimming: 3 bases; junction bases outside the gene matches: 11. CDR3 DNA: TGCGCCAGCATTTATCGACAGGGAGGCGACTATGGCTACACCTTC. Its protein is CASIYRQGGDYGYTF.

A few counts support this clonotype. This chain connects TRBV27 to TRBJ2-3; maybe TRBD2 (5 bases). This CDR3 has 15 amino acids. The V gene lost 3 bases and the J gene lost 4 bases, with 14 bases spanning the gap. Germline CDR1 MNHEY, CDR2 SMNVEV (reference sequence). CDR3 sequence: CASSFSGERADTQYF. CDR3 in DNA: TGTGCCAGCAGTTTTAGTGGGGAGCGCGCAGATACGCAGTATTTT.

The chain carries TRBV10-3 and TRBJ2-2; possibly TRBD2 for D (5 bases). Trimming cost V 0 bases and J 1 base, with 9 bases left between them. Germline CDR1 reads ENHRY; CDR2 reads SYGVKD. The CDR3 totals 16 residues. The CDR3 DNA reads TGTGCCATCAGTGAGTCGTACGAGGGGAACACCGGGGAGCTGTTTTTT. This encodes CAISESYEGNTGELFF.